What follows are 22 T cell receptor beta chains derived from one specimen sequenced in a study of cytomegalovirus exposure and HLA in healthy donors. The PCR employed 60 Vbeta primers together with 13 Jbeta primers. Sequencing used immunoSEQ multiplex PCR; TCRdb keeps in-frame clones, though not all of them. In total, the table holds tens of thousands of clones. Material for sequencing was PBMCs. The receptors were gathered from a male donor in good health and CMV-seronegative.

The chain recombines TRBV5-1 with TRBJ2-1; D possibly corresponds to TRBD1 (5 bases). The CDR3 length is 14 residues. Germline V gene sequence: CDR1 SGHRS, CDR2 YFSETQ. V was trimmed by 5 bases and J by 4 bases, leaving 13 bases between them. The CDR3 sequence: CASSLSDTYNEQFF. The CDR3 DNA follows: TGCGCCAGCAGTCTTTCGGACACTTACAATGAGCAGTTCTTC.

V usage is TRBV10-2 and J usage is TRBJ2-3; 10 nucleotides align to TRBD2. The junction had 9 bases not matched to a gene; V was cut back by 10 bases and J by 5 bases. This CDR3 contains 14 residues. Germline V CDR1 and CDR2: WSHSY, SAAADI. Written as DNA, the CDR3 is TGCGCCATCGGACTAGCGGAGGGAGAAGATACGCAGTATTTT. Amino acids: CAIGLAEGEDTQYF.

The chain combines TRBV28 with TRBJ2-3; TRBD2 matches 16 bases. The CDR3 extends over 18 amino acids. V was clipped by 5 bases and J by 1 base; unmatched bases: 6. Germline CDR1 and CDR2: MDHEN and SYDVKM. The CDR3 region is CASSRPGLAGGGTDTQYF. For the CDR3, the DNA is TGTGCCAGCAGTCGACCGGGACTAGCGGGAGGGGGCACAGATACGCAGTATTTT.

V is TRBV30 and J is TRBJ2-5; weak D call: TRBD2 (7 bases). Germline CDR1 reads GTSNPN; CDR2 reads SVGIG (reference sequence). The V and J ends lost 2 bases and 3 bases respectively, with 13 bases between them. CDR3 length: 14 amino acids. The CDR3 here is CAWSSTGREETQYF. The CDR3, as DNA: TGTGCCTGGAGTTCTACAGGGAGGGAAGAGACCCAGTACTTC.

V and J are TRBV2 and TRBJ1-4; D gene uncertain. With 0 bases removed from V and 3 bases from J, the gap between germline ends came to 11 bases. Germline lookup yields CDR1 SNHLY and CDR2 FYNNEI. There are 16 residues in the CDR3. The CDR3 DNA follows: TGTGCCAGCAGTGAAGCAAGGATTCGGGCTAATGAAAAACTGTTTTTT. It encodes CASSEARIRANEKLFF.

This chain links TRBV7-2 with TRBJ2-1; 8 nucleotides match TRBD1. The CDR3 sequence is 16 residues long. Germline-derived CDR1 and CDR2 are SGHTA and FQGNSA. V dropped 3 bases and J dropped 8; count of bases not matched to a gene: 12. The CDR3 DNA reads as TGTGCCAGCAGCTTGGACAGGGCCCTACAGTACGATGAGCAGTTCTTC. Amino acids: CASSLDRALQYDEQFF.

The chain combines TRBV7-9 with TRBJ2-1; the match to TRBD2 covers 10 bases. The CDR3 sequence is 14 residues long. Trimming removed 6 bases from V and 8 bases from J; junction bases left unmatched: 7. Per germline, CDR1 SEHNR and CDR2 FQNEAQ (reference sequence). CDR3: CASSTAGGVDEQFF. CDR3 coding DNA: TGTGCCAGCAGTACAGCGGGAGGGGTCGATGAGCAGTTCTTC.

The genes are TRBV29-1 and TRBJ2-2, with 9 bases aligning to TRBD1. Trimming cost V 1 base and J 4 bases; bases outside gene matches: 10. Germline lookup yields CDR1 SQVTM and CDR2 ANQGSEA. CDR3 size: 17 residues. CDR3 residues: CSVEGGTGYRGTGELFF. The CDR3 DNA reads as TGCAGCGTTGAAGGGGGGACAGGGTATCGTGGCACCGGGGAGCTGTTTTTT.

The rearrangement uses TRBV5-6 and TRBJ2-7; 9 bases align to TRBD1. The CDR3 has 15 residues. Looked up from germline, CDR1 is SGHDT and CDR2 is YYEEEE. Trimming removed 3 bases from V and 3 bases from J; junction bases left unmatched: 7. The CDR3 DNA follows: TGTGCCAGCAGCTCGCCCGGGACAGGGATCTACGAGCAGTACTTC. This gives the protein CASSSPGTGIYEQYF.

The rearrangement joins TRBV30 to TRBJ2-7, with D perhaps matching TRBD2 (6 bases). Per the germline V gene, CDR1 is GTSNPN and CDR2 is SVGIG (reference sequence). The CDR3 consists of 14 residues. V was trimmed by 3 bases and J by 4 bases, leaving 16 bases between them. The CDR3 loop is CAWSLWGSGYEQYF. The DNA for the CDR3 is TGTGCCTGGAGCCTTTGGGGAAGCGGGTACGAGCAGTACTTC.

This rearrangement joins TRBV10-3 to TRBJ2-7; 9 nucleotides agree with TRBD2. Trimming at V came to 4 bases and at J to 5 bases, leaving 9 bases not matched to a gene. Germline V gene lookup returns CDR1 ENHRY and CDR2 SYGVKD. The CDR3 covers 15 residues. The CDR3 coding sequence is TGTGCCATCAGTGGCGGGAGGGCCGGGTTAAACGAGCAGTACTTC. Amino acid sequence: CAISGGRAGLNEQYF.

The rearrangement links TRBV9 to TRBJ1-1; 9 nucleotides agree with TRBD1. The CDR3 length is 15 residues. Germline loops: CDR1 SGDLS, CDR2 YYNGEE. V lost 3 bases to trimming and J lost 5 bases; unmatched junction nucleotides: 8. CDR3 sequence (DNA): TGTGCCAGCAGCGACCCCGGGACAGGGAGGACTGAAGCTTTCTTT. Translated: CASSDPGTGRTEAFF.

The CDR3 DNA follows: TGTGCCAGCAGCCAAACCAGGGACACCATATATTTT. Translated, it gives CASSQTRDTIYF. The rearrangement joins TRBV4-2 to TRBJ1-3, with D possibly matching TRBD1 (5 bases). Germline V lookup: CDR1 LGHNA, CDR2 YNFKEQ. This CDR3 is built from 12 residues. Trimming stripped 2 bases from V and 8 bases from J, with 7 bases between.

In DNA, the CDR3 is TGTGCCAGCAGTTCCCTAGCCCTCTCCTACAATGAGCAGTTCTTC. Amino acids: CASSSLALSYNEQFF. V usage is TRBV6-1 and J usage is TRBJ2-1; tentative D call: TRBD2 (5 bases). The CDR3 has 15 amino acids. Trimming removed 5 bases from V and 0 bases from J, with 11 bases in between. CDR1 and CDR2 from the germline V gene are MNHNS and SASEGT.

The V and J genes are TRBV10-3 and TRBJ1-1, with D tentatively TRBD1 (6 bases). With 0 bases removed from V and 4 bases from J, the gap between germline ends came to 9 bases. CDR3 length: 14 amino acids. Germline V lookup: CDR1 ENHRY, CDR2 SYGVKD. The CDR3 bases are TGTGCCATCAGTGAGTCCGGGACAATCACTGAAGCTTTCTTT. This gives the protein CAISESGTITEAFF.

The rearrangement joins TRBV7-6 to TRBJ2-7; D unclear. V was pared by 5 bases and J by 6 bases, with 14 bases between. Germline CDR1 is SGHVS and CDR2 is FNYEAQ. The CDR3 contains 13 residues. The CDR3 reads CASSLAGVSEQYF. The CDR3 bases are TGTGCCAGCAGCCTGGCAGGCGTCAGCGAGCAGTACTTC.

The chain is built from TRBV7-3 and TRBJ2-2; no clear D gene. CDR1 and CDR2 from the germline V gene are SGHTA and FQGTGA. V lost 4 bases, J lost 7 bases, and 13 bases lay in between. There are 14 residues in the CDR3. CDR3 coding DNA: TGTGCCAGCAGCTCCTCCCCCAGCGTCGGGGAGCTGTTTTTT. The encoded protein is CASSSSPSVGELFF.

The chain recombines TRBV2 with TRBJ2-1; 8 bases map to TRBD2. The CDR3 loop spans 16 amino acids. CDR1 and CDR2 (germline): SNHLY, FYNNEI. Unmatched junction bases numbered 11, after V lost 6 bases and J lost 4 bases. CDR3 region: CASRRSGTSRYNEQFF. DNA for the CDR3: TGTGCCAGCAGAAGATCGGGGACTAGTAGGTACAATGAGCAGTTCTTC. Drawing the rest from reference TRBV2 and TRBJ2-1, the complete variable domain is EPEVTQTPSHQVTQMGQEVILRCVPISNHLYFYWYRQILGQKVEFLVSFYNNEISEKSEIFDDQFSVERPDGSNFTLKIRSTKLEDSAMYFCASRRSGTSRYNEQFFGPGTRLTVL.

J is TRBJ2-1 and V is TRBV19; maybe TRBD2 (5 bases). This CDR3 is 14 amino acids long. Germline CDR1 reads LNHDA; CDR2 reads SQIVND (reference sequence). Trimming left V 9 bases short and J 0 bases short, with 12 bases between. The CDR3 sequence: CASSGYFSYNEQFF. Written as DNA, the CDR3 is TGTGCCAGCTCGGGGTACTTCTCCTACAATGAGCAGTTCTTC.

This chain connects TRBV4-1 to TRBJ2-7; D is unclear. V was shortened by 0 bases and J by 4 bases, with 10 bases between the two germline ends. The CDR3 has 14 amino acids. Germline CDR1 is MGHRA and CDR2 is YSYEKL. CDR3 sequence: CASSQDQLAYEQYF. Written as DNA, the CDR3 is TGCGCCAGCAGCCAAGATCAGTTGGCTTACGAGCAGTACTTC.

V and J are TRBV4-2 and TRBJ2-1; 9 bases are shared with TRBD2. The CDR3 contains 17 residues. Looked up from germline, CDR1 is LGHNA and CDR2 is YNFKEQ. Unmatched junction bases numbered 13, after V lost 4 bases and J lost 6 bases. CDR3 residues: CASSPFLAGEIVNEQFF. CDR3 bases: TGTGCCAGCAGCCCGTTTTTAGCGGGAGAGATTGTCAATGAGCAGTTCTTC.

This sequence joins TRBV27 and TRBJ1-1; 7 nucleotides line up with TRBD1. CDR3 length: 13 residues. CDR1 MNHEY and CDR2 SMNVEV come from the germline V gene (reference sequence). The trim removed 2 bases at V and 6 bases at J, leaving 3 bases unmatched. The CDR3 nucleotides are TGTGCCAGCAGTTTAACAGGGGTCGCTGAAGCTTTCTTT. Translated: CASSLTGVAEAFF.